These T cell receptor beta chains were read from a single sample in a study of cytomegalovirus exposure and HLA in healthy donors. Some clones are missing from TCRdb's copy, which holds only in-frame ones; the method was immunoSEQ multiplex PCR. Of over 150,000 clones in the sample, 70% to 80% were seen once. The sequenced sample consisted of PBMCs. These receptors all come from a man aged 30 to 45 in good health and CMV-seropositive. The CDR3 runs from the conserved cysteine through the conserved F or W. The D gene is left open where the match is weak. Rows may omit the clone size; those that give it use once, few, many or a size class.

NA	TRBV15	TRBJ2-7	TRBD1	CATKAGQDYEQYF	TGTGCCACCAAGGCGGGACAGGACTACGAGCAGTACTTC
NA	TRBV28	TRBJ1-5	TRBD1	CASRVQGDHPPQHF	TGTGCCAGCAGGGTACAGGGGGACCATCCTCCCCAGCATTTT
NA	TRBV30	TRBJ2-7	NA	CAWSVGAYEQYF	TGTGCCTGGAGTGTAGGAGCATACGAGCAGTACTTC
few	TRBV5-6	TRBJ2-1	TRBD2	CASTHREVSSSYNEQFF	TGTGCCAGCACCCACCGGGAGGTCAGTAGCTCCTACAATGAGCAGTTCTTC
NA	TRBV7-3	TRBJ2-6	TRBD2	CASSSGGVGANVLTF	TGTGCCAGCAGCTCCGGGGGGGTTGGGGCCAACGTCCTGACTTTC
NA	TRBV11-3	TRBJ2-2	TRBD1	CASKPGQGYTGELFF	TGTGCCAGCAAACCGGGACAGGGCTACACCGGGGAGCTGTTTTTT
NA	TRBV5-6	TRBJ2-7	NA	CASRGASTGYEQYF	TGTGCCAGCAGGGGGGCCAGCACGGGATACGAGCAGTACTTC
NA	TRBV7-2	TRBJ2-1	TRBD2	CASSSGLAGVYNEQFF	TGTGCCAGCAGCTCGGGACTAGCGGGGGTGTACAATGAGCAGTTCTTC
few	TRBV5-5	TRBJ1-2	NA	CASSLEGQGHGYTF	TGTGCCAGCAGCTTGGAGGGTCAGGGGCATGGCTACACCTTC
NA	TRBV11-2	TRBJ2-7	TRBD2	CASSLDGALSGGANF	TGTGCCAGCAGCTTAGATGGGGCTCTTAGCGGGGGGGCCAACTTC
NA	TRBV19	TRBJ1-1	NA	CASRGGEGDAFF	TGTGCCAGTAGGGGAGGTGAAGGGGATGCTTTCTTT
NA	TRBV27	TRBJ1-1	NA	CASSLSSGANTEAFF	TGTGCCAGCAGTTTATCGAGCGGGGCGAACACTGAAGCTTTCTTT
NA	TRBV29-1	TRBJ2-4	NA	CSVGTRENIQYF	TGCAGCGTTGGGACACGGGAAAACATTCAGTACTTC
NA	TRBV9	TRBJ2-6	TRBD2	CASSPLASGANVLTF	TGTGCCAGCAGCCCACTAGCGAGCGGGGCCAACGTCCTGACTTTC
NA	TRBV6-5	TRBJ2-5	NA	CASPGGQGSETQYF	TGTGCCAGCCCCGGTGGCCAGGGCTCAGAGACCCAGTACTTC
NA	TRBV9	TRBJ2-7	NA	CASSEAPGREPVF	TGTGCCAGCAGCGAGGCCCCAGGGCGAGAACCCGTCTTC
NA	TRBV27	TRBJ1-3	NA	CASISAGNTIYF	TGTGCCAGCATCTCCGCTGGAAACACCATATATTTT
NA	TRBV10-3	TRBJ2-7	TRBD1	CATAGTVYEQYF	TGTGCCACAGCCGGGACAGTCTACGAGCAGTACTTC
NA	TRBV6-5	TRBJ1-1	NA	CASRSYMNTEAFF	TGTGCCAGCAGATCTTACATGAACACTGAAGCTTTCTTT
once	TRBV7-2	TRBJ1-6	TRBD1	CASSSYPGQGISPLHF	TGTGCCAGCAGCTCCTATCCGGGACAGGGGATTTCACCCCTCCACTTT
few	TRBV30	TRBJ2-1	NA	CAWSFGGRDEQFF	TGTGCCTGGAGTTTCGGGGGGCGGGATGAGCAGTTCTTC
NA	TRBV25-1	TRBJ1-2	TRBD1	CASGPEGQGINGYTF	TGTGCCAGCGGCCCGGAAGGACAGGGTATCAATGGCTACACCTTC
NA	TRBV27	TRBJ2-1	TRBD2	CASKSGGASGRNEQFF	TGTGCCAGCAAGTCGGGGGGGGCTAGCGGGAGGAATGAGCAGTTCTTC
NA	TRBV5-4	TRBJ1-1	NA	CASSFRGGNTEAFF	TGTGCCAGCAGCTTTAGGGGAGGGAACACTGAAGCTTTCTTT